What follows are 29 T cell receptor beta chains derived from one specimen sequenced in a study of T cell repertoires in cytomegalovirus infection. From the reads, TCRdb called clonotypes with MiXCR, one entry per CDR3 protein. The sample lists about 920,000 distinct CDR3 sequences, more than 25% occurring once. These TCRs' antigens remain unknown. The material sequenced was cultured CD8+ T cells from PBMCs, taken from culture after CMV antigen stimulation. The receptors stem from a human donor in good health (CMV status not recorded). Some clones in this sample may be carry-over from other donors' samples.

This chain links TRBV29-1 with TRBJ2-1; D unclear. Trimming cost V 6 bases and J 6 bases, with 18 bases left between them. Looked up from germline, CDR1 is SQVTM and CDR2 is ANQGSEA. The CDR3 has 14 amino acids. DNA of the CDR3: TGCAGCGTATTTTCTGGTGTGGCGTTCAATGAGCAGTTCTTC. Translating it yields CSVFSGVAFNEQFF.

In its sample, this clonotype was seen many times. At one end, the junction sequence differs from germline, possibly due to a read error. This chain joins TRBV7-7 and TRBJ2-5; 7 bases fit TRBD1. The CDR3 is 15 residues long. The germline V gene has CDR1 SSHAT and CDR2 FNYEAQ (reference sequence). CDR3 in DNA: TGTGCTAGCAGCACATACGACAGGGTGGGAGAGACCCAGTACTTC. This translates into CASSTYDRVGETQYF.

In its sample, this clonotype was seen a few times. The chain joins TRBV9 to TRBJ1-5; D remains ambiguous. Germline V CDR1 and CDR2: SGDLS, YYNGEE. CDR3 length equals 13 residues. V was shortened by 0 bases and J by 5 bases, with 6 bases between the two germline ends. Written as DNA, the CDR3 is TGTGCCAGCAGCGTAGATCCGGATCAGCCCCAGCATTTT. Protein sequence: CASSVDPDQPQHF.

CDR3 loop: CSGRDSLMNTEAFF. As DNA, the CDR3 is TGCAGCGGCAGGGACAGTCTCATGAACACTGAAGCTTTCTTT. The chain recombines TRBV29-1 with TRBJ1-1, with 7 bases matching TRBD1. The CDR3 totals 14 residues. The V segment lost 7 bases and the J segment 0 bases; nucleotides outside the gene matches: 8. From germline, CDR1 is SQVTM and CDR2 ANQGSEA.

This clonotype was seen more than once but under ten times. The chain couples TRBV9 to TRBJ2-6; no definite D call. The V and J ends lost 4 bases and 0 bases respectively, with 23 bases between them. CDR3 length: 20 residues. Germline V gene sequence: CDR1 SGDLS, CDR2 YYNGEE. Here the CDR3 DNA reads TGTGCCAGCAGCCTTACGCCCAGTGTTCAGTCTCTCTCTGGGGCCAACGTCCTGACTTTC. It codes for CASSLTPSVQSLSGANVLTF.

This clonotype was detected ten times or more. The genes are TRBV7-2 and TRBJ1-5, with 8 bases lining up with TRBD1. The CDR3 contains 16 residues. With V trimmed by 5 bases and J by 8 bases, 14 bases remained unmatched. Per germline, CDR1 SGHTA and CDR2 FQGNSA. The CDR3 loop is CASSRIQTGAKEPQHF. In nucleotides, the CDR3 is TGTGCCAGCAGCCGAATCCAGACAGGGGCAAAGGAGCCCCAGCATTTT.

The rearrangement joins TRBV4-3 to TRBJ2-2; D is unclear. V dropped 2 bases and J dropped 0 bases, with 4 bases sitting between them. This CDR3 spans 14 amino acids. Germline V gene lookup returns CDR1 LGHNA and CDR2 YSLEER. The CDR3 DNA reads as TGCGCCAGCAGCCAATGGGCGAACACCGGGGAGCTGTTTTTT. The encoded protein is CASSQWANTGELFF.

This rearrangement joins TRBV5-5 to TRBJ1-5; possibly TRBD1 for D (6 bases). The germline V and J ends were trimmed by 6 bases and 4 bases, with 14 bases remaining between them. This CDR3 spans 14 amino acids. Germline CDR1 reads SGHKS; CDR2 reads YYEKEE (reference sequence). This CDR3 reads CASTWGHLNQPQHF. CDR3 DNA sequence: TGTGCCAGCACCTGGGGGCACTTAAATCAGCCCCAGCATTTT.

The chain recombines TRBV6-2 or TRBV6-3 with TRBJ2-5, with TRBD2 identical over 14 bases. CDR1 MNHEY and CDR2 SVGEGT come from the germline V gene. J gave up 2 bases and V 8 bases, and 4 bases lay outside the gene matches. The CDR3 runs to 15 residues. The CDR3 nucleotides are TGTGCCAGCTTTTGGACTAGCGGGGGGCAAGAGACCCAGTACTTC. It specifies CASFWTSGGQETQYF.

V is TRBV19 and J is TRBJ1-1; no firm D call. The length of the CDR3 is 18 residues. The V gene's germline CDR1 is LNHDA and CDR2 SQIVND (reference sequence). The ends were cut back, 1 base at V and 5 bases at J, with 23 bases in the middle. The CDR3 bases are TGTGCCAGTAGTATAGGGAGTCTTGGGCAAGTTCATGGTACTGAAGCTTTCTTT. Protein sequence: CASSIGSLGQVHGTEAFF.

The chain links TRBV18 to TRBJ2-7; D may be TRBD1 or TRBD2 (6 bases each). Germline V lookup: CDR1 KGHSH, CDR2 LQKENI. The CDR3 runs to 14 residues. V dropped 2 bases and J dropped 4 bases, with 12 bases sitting between them. The DNA for the CDR3 is TGTGCCAGCTCACCAGGGGGGCTGGGATACGAGCAGTACTTC. This codes for CASSPGGLGYEQYF.

The chain has TRBV4-1 and TRBJ2-5, with 8 bases that match TRBD1. The CDR3 is 13 amino acids. Looked up from germline, CDR1 is MGHRA and CDR2 is YSYEKL. V was pared by 1 base and J by 5 bases, with 0 bases of the junction left unmatched. CDR3 region: CASSQGTGETQYF. The CDR3 DNA reads TGCGCCAGCAGCCAAGGGACAGGGGAGACCCAGTACTTC.

There are many counts of this clonotype. The V and J genes are TRBV20-1 and TRBJ2-3, with TRBD1 identical over 7 bases. The V gene end was trimmed by 5 bases and the J gene end by 5 bases; junction bases not matched to a gene: 10. CDR1 and CDR2 from the germline V gene are DFQATT and SNEGSKA (reference sequence). The CDR3 length is 14 residues. CDR3 DNA: TGCAGTGCTTCTATACTAACAGGGGAAGATACGCAGTATTTT. The encoded protein is CSASILTGEDTQYF.

In its sample, this clonotype was seen a few times. The genes are TRBV20-1 and TRBJ2-7; D remains unclear. The length of the CDR3 is 13 residues. Germline V gene data show CDR1 as DFQATT and CDR2 as SNEGSKA (reference sequence). The V end was cut by 2 bases, the J end by 3 bases, with 11 bases between. The CDR3 DNA is TGCAGTGCTAGAAACTTTCGGAACTACGAGCAGTACGTC. Translation gives CSARNFRNYEQYV.

The rearrangement links TRBV19 to TRBJ2-1; 7 positions match TRBD2. The CDR3 is 14 amino acids. Germline assignment: CDR1 LNHDA and CDR2 SQIVND (reference sequence). The ends lost 9 bases at V and 7 bases at J; junction bases unmatched: 12. DNA of the CDR3: TGTGCCAGCAGGGACTACCCAGGAGAAAATGAGCAGTTCTTC. Its protein is CASRDYPGENEQFF.

The chain has TRBV6-2 or TRBV6-3 and TRBJ1-2; tentatively, D is TRBD1 (6 bases). The V and J ends lost 2 bases and 3 bases respectively, with 13 bases between them. The CDR3 has 15 residues. The germline CDR1 and CDR2 sequences are MNHEY and SVGEGT. CDR3 loop: CASSYVLTGDYGYTF. The CDR3 DNA follows: TGTGCCAGCAGTTACGTCCTGACAGGCGACTATGGCTACACCTTC.

This clonotype was seen more than once but under ten times. The V call is TRBV6-6, the J call TRBJ2-1; TRBD2 matches 8 bases. Germline loops: CDR1 MNHNY, CDR2 SVGAGI (reference sequence). V shed 5 bases and J 0 bases; nucleotides not matched to a gene: 3. The CDR3 spans 15 residues. CDR3 protein: CASSTAGASYNEQFF. The CDR3 coding sequence is TGTGCCAGCAGTACAGCGGGGGCCTCCTACAATGAGCAGTTCTTC.

This clonotype was recorded a few times. The chain combines TRBV5-4 with TRBJ2-7; D perhaps matches TRBD1 (5 bases). V was clipped by 4 bases and J by 4 bases, with 15 bases between them. Per germline, CDR1 SGHNT and CDR2 YYREEE (reference sequence). CDR3 length: 14 amino acids. This chain's CDR3 is CASSKKGRDYEQYF. The CDR3 DNA follows: TGTGCCAGCAGCAAAAAAGGCAGGGATTACGAGCAGTACTTC.

A few counts support this clonotype. The chain employs TRBV7-9 and TRBJ2-5; no firm D call. Per germline, CDR1 SEHNR and CDR2 FQNEAQ (reference sequence). The length of the CDR3 is 14 residues. V lost 4 bases and J 5 bases, leaving 14 bases between the germline ends. In DNA, the CDR3 is TGTGCCAGCAGCTCCAAGAGAGCACGGGAGACCCAGTACTTC. This sequence encodes CASSSKRARETQYF. Full variable domain (outside the CDR3, taken from reference TRBV7-9 and TRBJ2-5): DTGVSQNPRHKITKRGQNVTFRCDPISEHNRLYWYRQTLGQGPEFLTYFQNEAQLEKSRLLSDRFSAERPKGSFSTLEIQRTEQGDSAMYLCASSSKRARETQYFGPGTRLLVL.

This clonotype appeared a few times. The genes are TRBV7-9 and TRBJ2-3; 14 nucleotides line up with TRBD2. Trimming at V came to 8 bases and at J to 0 bases, leaving 10 bases not matched to a gene. Germline CDR1 and CDR2: SEHNR and FQNEAQ (reference sequence). This CDR3 spans 18 amino acids. The CDR3 coding sequence is TGTGCCAGCCCACCCGGGACTAGCGGGGGCGCTAGCACAGATACGCAGTATTTT. Its translation: CASPPGTSGGASTDTQYF.

The chain links TRBV3-1 to TRBJ1-2, with D perhaps TRBD1 (6 bases). Between the trimmed V and J ends, which lost 1 base and 4 bases, there was a span of 19 bases. Germline V lookup: CDR1 LGHDT, CDR2 YNNKEL (reference sequence). CDR3 length equals 17 residues. This CDR3 reads CASSQVPDSPKAYGYTF. The CDR3 nucleotides read TGTGCCAGCAGCCAAGTCCCGGACAGCCCTAAGGCCTATGGCTACACCTTC.

There are a few counts of this clonotype. V usage is TRBV12-3 or TRBV12-4 and J usage is TRBJ1-5, with no clear D. CDR3 size: 16 residues. The germline V and J ends were trimmed by 1 base and 0 bases, with 10 bases remaining between them. Here the CDR3 reads CASSLVSEYSNQPQHF. DNA of the CDR3: TGTGCCAGCAGTTTAGTGTCGGAATATAGCAATCAGCCCCAGCATTTT.

The V and J genes are TRBV4-1 and TRBJ2-5; 7 nucleotides agree with TRBD1. This CDR3 comprises 14 residues. The V and J ends lost 4 bases and 4 bases, in that order; junction bases with no gene match: 6. CDR1 and CDR2 from the germline V gene are MGHRA and YSYEKL. The CDR3 DNA follows: TGCGCCAGCAGCCCGGGGACAGTTGGAGAGACCCAGTACTTC. It codes for CASSPGTVGETQYF.

Turning to this clonotype: A read error may explain this, as a much larger clone is one base away. This chain uses TRBV7-2 with TRBJ2-7, with D perhaps being TRBD1 or TRBD2 (5 bases each). The V end was cut by 5 bases, the J end by 3 bases, with 29 bases between. The germline V gene has CDR1 SGHTA and CDR2 FQGNSA. This CDR3 region has 19 residues. The CDR3 nucleotides are TGTGCCAGCAGCCTTACCTTTATCTACGGGACCCTCAAGGACTACGAGCAGTACTTC. Protein product: CASSLTFIYGTLKDYEQYF.

This chain uses TRBV19 with TRBJ1-1; 9 nucleotides match TRBD1. V lost 8 bases and J lost 0; bases outside the gene matches: 10. This CDR3 is built from 16 residues. The germline V gene has CDR1 LNHDA and CDR2 SQIVND (reference sequence). The CDR3 protein is CASAPGQGPLNTEAFF. The CDR3 nucleotides are TGTGCCAGTGCCCCGGGACAGGGCCCCTTGAACACTGAAGCTTTCTTT.

The V call is TRBV6-2 or TRBV6-3, the J call TRBJ2-5; TRBD2 might be the D (5 bases). The CDR3 loop spans 13 amino acids. V lost 7 bases and J lost 2, with 11 bases in between. The germline V gene encodes CDR1 MNHEY and CDR2 SVGEGT. This CDR3 is CASIPRTQETQYF. The CDR3, as DNA: TGTGCCAGCATCCCTAGGACTCAAGAGACCCAGTACTTC.

The V gene is TRBV10-1, the J gene TRBJ1-2; 8 bases agree with TRBD1. The germline V gene encodes CDR1 WNHNN and CDR2 SYGVQD (reference sequence). This CDR3 spans 17 amino acids. V dropped 0 bases and J dropped 0; count of bases not matched to a gene: 6. DNA for the CDR3: TGCGCCAGCAGTGAGTCCCGGACAGGGCGAACTAACTATGGCTACACCTTC. It encodes CASSESRTGRTNYGYTF.

This clonotype was picked up a small number of times. The rearrangement joins TRBV20-1 to TRBJ2-7; TRBD1 or TRBD2 may be the D gene (7 bases each). The V and J ends lost 3 bases and 3 bases respectively, with 21 bases between them. CDR1 DFQATT and CDR2 SNEGSKA come from the germline V gene (reference sequence). The CDR3 contains 16 residues. CDR3: CSARGGMAGGFYEQYV. The DNA for the CDR3 is TGCAGTGCTAGGGGAGGGATGGCAGGGGGTTTCTACGAGCAGTACGTC.

This sequence joins TRBV7-6 and TRBJ1-5; the D is unclear. The CDR3 consists of 12 residues. Deletions cut 3 bases from V and 9 bases from J, with 9 bases between. Germline V CDR1 and CDR2: SGHVS, FNYEAQ. The CDR3 loop is CASSFEARPQHF. CDR3 in DNA: TGTGCCAGCAGCTTTGAGGCTAGGCCCCAGCATTTT.